The source of this TCR beta chain is a study of cytomegalovirus exposure and HLA in healthy donors. The PCR had 60 Vbeta and 13 Jbeta primers. Profiling relied on immunoSEQ multiplex PCR, and the TCRdb table lists in-frame clones only, not all of them. The sample has about 130,000 clones, over 80% seen once. Study-wide results and limits: Sequences of the TCR beta chain were said to predict the HLA-A and HLA-B alleles of most subjects accurately. Later on, analysis showed that most CMV-associated TCR beta chains appeared to be HLA-restricted.

This clone was counted only a few times. As yet, its antigen is unknown. The source is a man younger than 30 in good health and CMV-seropositive. The sample taken for sequencing was PBMCs.

The CDR3 DNA is TGTGCCAGCTCCCGGGGAGGGCAAAGAACCGGGGAGCTGTTTTTT. Translation gives CASSRGGQRTGELFF. The V and J genes are TRBV11-2 and TRBJ2-2, with 7 bases that match TRBD2. After removal of 8 bases from V and 5 bases from J, the junction contained 11 bases not matched to a gene. CDR1 SGHAT and CDR2 FQNNGV come from the germline V gene. The CDR3 covers 15 residues.